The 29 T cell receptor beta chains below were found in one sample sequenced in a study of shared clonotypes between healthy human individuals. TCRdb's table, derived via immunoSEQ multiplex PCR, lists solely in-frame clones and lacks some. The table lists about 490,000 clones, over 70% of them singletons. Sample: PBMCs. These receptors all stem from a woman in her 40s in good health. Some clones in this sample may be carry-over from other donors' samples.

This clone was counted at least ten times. The CDR3 spells CASNLVTGELFF. The CDR3 DNA is TGTGCCAGCAATCTGGTGACCGGGGAGCTGTTTTTT. The rearrangement links TRBV2 to TRBJ2-2; D call uncertain. The V gene lost 7 bases and the J gene lost 5 bases, with 8 bases spanning the gap. CDR1 SNHLY and CDR2 FYNNEI come from the germline V gene. CDR3 length: 12 amino acids.

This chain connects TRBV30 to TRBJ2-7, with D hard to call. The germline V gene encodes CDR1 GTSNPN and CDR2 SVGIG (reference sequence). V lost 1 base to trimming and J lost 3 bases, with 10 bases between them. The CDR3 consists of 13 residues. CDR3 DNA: TGTGCCTGGAGTGCTGCCGGATACTACGAGCAGTACTTC. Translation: CAWSAAGYYEQYF.

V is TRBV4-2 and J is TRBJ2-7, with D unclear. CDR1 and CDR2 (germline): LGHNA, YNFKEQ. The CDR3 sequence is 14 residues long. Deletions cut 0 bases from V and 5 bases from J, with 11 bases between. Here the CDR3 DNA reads TGTGCCAGCAGCCAAGATCGGCGCGTCCACGAGCAGTACTTC. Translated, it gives CASSQDRRVHEQYF.

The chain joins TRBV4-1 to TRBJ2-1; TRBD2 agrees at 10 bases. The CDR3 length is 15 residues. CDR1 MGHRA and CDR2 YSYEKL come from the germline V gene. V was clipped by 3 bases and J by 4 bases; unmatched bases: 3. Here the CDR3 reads CASSQRTSGYNEQFF. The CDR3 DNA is TGCGCCAGCAGCCAGAGGACTAGCGGTTACAATGAGCAGTTCTTC.

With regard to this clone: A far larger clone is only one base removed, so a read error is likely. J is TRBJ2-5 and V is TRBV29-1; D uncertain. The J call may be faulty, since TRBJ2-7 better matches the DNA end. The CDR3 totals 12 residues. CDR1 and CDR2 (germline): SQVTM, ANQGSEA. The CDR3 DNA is TGCAGCGTTGGGAGTGGTTGGCACGAGCAGTACTTC. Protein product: CSVGSGWHEQYF.

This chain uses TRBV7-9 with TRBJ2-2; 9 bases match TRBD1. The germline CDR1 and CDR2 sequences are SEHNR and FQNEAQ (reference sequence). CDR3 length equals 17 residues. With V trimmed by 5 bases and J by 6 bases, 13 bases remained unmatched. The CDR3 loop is CASSNGTGNSFPGELFF. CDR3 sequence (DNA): TGTGCCAGCAGCAACGGGACAGGGAATTCCTTCCCCGGGGAGCTGTTTTTT.

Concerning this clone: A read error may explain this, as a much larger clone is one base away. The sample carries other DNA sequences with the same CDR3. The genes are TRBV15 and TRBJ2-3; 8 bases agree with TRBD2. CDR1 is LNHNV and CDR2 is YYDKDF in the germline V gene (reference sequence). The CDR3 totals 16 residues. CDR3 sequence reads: CATVPRFSGTTDTQYF. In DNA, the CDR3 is TGTGCAACCGTACCCCGGTTTAGCGGGACCACAGATACGCAGTATTTT.

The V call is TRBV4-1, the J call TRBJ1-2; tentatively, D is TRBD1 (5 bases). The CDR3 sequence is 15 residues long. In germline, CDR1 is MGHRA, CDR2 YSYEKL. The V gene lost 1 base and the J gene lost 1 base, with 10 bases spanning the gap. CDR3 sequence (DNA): TGCGCCAGCAGCCAAGCAGGGCCCAATAACTATGGCTACACCTTC. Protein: CASSQAGPNNYGYTF.

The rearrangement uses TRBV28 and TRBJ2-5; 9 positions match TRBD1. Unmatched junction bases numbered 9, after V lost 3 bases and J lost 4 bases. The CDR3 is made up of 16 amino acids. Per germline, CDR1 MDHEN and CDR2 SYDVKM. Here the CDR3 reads CASSFPGTGLGETQYF. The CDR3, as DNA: TGTGCCAGCAGTTTCCCCGGGACAGGGCTTGGAGAGACCCAGTACTTC.

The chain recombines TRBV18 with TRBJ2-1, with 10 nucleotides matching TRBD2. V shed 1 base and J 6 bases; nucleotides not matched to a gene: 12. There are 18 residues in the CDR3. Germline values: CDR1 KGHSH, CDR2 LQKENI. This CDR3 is CASSPRGASGSGANEQFF. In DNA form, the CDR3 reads TGTGCCAGCTCACCACGGGGGGCTAGCGGGAGTGGGGCCAATGAGCAGTTCTTC.

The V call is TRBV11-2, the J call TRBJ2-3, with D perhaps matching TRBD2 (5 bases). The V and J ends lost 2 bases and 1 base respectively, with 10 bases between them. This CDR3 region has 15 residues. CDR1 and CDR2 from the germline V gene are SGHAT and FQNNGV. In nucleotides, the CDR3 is TGTGCCAGCAGCTTAATGGCGGAGGGCACAGATACGCAGTATTTT. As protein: CASSLMAEGTDTQYF.

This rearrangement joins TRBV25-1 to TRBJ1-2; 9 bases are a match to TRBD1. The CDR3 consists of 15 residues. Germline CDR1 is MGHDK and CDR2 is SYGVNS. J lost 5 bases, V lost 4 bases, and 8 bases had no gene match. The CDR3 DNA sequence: TGTGCCAGCAGTGTTACGGGACAGGGTTCGTATGGCTACACCTTC. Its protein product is CASSVTGQGSYGYTF.

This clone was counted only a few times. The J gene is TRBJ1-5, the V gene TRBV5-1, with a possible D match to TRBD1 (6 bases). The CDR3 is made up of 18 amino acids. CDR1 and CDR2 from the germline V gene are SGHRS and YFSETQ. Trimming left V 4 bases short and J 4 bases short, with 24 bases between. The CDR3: CASSRSPQGTAPNQPQHF. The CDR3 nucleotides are TGCGCCAGCAGCAGGTCCCCACAGGGAACGGCCCCAAATCAGCCCCAGCATTTT.

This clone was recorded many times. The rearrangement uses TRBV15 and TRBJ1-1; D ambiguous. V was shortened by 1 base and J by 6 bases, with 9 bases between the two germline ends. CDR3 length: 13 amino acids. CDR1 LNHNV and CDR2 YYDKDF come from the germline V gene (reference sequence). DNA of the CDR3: TGTGCCACCAGCAGAGTATCAGCACCTGAAGCTTTCTTT. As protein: CATSRVSAPEAFF.

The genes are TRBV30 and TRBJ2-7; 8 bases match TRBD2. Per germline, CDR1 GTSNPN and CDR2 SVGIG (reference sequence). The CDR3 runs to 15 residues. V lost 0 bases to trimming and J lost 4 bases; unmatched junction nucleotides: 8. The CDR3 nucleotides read TGTGCCTGGAGTGTATGGGCCGGGAGGGGGTACGAGCAGTACTTC. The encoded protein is CAWSVWAGRGYEQYF.

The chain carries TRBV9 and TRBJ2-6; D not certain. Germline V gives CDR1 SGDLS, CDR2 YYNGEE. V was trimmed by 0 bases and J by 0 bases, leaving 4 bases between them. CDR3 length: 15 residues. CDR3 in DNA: TGTGCCAGCAGCGTAGGCATCTCTGGGGCCAACGTCCTGACTTTC. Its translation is CASSVGISGANVLTF.

For the CDR3, the DNA is TGTGCCAGCAGGCAGGGGATATCTGGAAACACCATATATTTT. Translated, it gives CASRQGISGNTIYF. V is TRBV6-5 and J is TRBJ1-3; weak D call: TRBD1 (6 bases). Trimming left V 6 bases short and J 1 base short, with 10 bases between. The V gene's germline CDR1 is MNHEY and CDR2 SVGAGI. CDR3 length equals 14 residues.

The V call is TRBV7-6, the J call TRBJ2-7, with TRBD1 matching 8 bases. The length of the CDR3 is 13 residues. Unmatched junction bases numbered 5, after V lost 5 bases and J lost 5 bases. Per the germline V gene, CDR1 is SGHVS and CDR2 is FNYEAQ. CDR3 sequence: CASSPDRDNEQYF. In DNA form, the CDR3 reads TGTGCCAGCAGCCCGGACAGGGACAACGAGCAGTACTTC.

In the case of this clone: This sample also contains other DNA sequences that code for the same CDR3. CDR3 in amino acids: CASSLSGGTEAFF. The CDR3 region has the DNA TGCGCCAGCAGCCTTTCAGGGGGCACTGAAGCTTTCTTT. The chain joins TRBV5-1 to TRBJ1-1; 7 nucleotides align to TRBD1. Losses at the gene ends were 4 bases for V and 4 bases for J; bases not matched to a gene: 4. CDR1 is SGHRS, CDR2 YFSETQ, per germline. The CDR3 has 13 amino acids.

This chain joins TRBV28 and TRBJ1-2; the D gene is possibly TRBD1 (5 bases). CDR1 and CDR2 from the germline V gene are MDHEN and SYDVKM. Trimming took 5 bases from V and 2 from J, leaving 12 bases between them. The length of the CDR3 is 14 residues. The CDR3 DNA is TGTGCCAGCAGTAAACCGGGGCTAAACTATGGCTACACCTTC. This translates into CASSKPGLNYGYTF.

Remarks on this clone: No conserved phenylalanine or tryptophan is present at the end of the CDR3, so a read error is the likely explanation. The CDR3 reads CVSSARMGGYTI. The CDR3 DNA sequence: TGTGTAAGCAGTGCCAGGATGGGTGGCTACACCATC. The chain has TRBV6-1 and TRBJ1-2, with unresolved D. Germline loops: CDR1 MNHNS, CDR2 SASEGT. CDR3 size: 12 residues.

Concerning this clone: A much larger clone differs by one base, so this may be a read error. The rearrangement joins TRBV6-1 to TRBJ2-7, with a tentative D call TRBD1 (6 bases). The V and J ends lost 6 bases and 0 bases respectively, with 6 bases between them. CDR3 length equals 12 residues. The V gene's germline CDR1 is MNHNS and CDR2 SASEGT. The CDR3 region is CASRDSSYEQYF. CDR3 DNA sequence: TGTGCCAGCAGGGACAGCTCCTACGAGCAGTACTTC.

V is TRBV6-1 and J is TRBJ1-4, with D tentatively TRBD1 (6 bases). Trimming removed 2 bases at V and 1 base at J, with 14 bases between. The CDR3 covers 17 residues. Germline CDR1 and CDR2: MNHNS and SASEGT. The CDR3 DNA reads TGTGCCAGCAGTGAACCACGGGACACCCTAACTAATGAAAAACTGTTTTTT. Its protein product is CASSEPRDTLTNEKLFF.

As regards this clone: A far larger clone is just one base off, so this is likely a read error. Written as DNA, the CDR3 is TGTGCCAGCAGCCCCCCGGGGCAGGCCATAGGCTGCACCTTC. It yields the protein CASSPPGQAIGCTF. The chain combines TRBV9 with TRBJ1-2; D is perhaps TRBD1 (5 bases). The CDR3 is 14 residues long. From germline, CDR1 is SGDLS and CDR2 YYNGEE.

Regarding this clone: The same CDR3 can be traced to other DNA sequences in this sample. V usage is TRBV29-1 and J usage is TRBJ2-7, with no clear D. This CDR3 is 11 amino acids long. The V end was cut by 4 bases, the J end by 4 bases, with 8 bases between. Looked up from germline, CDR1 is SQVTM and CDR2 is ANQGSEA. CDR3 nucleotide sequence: TGCAGCGTTGGGACCCGATACGAGCAGTACTTC. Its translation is CSVGTRYEQYF.

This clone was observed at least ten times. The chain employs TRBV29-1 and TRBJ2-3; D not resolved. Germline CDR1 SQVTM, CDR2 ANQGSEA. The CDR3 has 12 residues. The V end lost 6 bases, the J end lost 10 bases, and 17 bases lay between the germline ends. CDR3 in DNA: TGCAGCGTCCCCCGGGCCCCCGGCGCGCAGTATTTT. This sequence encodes CSVPRAPGAQYF.

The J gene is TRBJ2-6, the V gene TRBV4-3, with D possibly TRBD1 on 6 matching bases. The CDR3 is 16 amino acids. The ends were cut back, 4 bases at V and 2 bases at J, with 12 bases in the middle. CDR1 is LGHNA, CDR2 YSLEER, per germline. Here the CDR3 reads CASSPSTGTGANVLTF. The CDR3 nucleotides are TGCGCCAGCAGCCCATCAACAGGGACTGGGGCCAACGTCCTGACTTTC.

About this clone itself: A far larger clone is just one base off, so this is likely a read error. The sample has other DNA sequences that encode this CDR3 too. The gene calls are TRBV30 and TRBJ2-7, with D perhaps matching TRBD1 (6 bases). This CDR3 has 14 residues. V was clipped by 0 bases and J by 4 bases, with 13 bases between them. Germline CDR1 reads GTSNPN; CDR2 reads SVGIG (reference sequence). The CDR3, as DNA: TGTGCCTGGAGTGTGGAGACAGGACATTACGAGCAGTACTTC. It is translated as CAWSVETGHYEQYF.

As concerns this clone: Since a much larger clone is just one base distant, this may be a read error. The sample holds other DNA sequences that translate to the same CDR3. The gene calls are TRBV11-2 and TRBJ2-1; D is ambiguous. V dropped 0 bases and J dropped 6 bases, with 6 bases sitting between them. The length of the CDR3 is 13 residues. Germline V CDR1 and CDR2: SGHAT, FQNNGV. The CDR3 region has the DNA TGTGCCAGCAGCTTAGATACGGCCAATGAGCAGTTCTTC. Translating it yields CASSLDTANEQFF.